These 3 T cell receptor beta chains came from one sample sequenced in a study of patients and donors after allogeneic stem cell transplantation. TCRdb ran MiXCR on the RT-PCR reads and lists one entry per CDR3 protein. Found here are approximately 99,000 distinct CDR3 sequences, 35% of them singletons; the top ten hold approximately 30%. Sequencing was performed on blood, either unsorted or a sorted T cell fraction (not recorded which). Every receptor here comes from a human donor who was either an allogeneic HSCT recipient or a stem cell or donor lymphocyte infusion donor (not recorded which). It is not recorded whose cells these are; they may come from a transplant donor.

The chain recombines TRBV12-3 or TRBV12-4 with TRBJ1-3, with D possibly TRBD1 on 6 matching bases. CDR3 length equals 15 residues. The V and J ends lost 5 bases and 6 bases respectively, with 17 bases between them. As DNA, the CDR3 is TGTGCCAGCAGTCCAGGTTGGGGGGCGGCAAACACCATATATTTT. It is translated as CASSPGWGAANTIYF.

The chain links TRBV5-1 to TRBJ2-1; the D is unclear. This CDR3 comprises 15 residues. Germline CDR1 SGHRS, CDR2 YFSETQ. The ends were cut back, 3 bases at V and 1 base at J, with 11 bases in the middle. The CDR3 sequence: CASSSTGNSYNEQFF. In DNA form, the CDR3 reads TGCGCCAGCAGCTCGACTGGAAATTCCTACAATGAGCAGTTCTTC.

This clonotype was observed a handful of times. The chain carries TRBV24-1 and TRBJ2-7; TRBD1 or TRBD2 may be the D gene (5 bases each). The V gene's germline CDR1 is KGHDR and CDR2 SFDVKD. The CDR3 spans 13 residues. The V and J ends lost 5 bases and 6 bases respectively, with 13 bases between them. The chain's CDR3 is CATSGGPSGEQYF. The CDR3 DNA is TGTGCCACCAGTGGGGGACCGTCTGGCGAGCAGTACTTC.